The 13 T cell receptor beta chains reported below all come from one sample, sequenced in a study of cytotoxic CD8 clonotypes in ibrutinib-treated CLL. The method was immunoSEQ multiplex PCR; TCRdb's version includes in-frame clones alone and lacks a portion of them. Among about 150,000 clones, approximately 80% were seen once, and the ten largest hold about 13%. The sample consisted of PBMCs, taken after 12 months of ibrutinib treatment. The source of these receptors is a human donor with chronic lymphocytic leukemia.

This clone occurred a few times. The chain carries TRBV4-1 and TRBJ1-5, with 10 bases identical to TRBD1. The V gene end was trimmed by 3 bases and the J gene end by 4 bases; junction bases not matched to a gene: 0. The CDR3 runs 14 residues. From germline, CDR1 is MGHRA and CDR2 YSYEKL. This CDR3 is CASSQGQGNQPQHF. The CDR3, as DNA: TGCGCCAGCAGCCAGGGACAGGGGAATCAGCCCCAGCATTTT.

This clone showed up just once. The V gene is TRBV27, the J gene TRBJ2-3; 9 bases are a match to TRBD2. Germline V lookup: CDR1 MNHEY, CDR2 SMNVEV (reference sequence). V lost 6 bases to trimming and J lost 0 bases; unmatched junction nucleotides: 4. The CDR3 loop spans 15 amino acids. The CDR3 spells CASRDTSGSTDTQYF. Written as DNA, the CDR3 is TGTGCCAGCAGGGATACTAGCGGGAGCACAGATACGCAGTATTTT.

A single count supports this clone. V and J are TRBV5-6 and TRBJ2-6; D is unclear. CDR1 is SGHDT and CDR2 is YYEEEE in the germline V gene. The CDR3 has 16 amino acids. V was trimmed by 0 bases and J by 5 bases, leaving 12 bases between them. CDR3 nucleotide sequence: TGTGCCAGCAGCTTGGTTGAGTCCGTCTGGGCCAACGTCCTGACTTTC. Translation gives CASSLVESVWANVLTF.

The chain recombines TRBV7-3 with TRBJ1-1, with no clear D. Looked up from germline, CDR1 is SGHTA and CDR2 is FQGTGA. The germline V and J ends were trimmed by 2 bases and 1 base, with 5 bases remaining between them. The CDR3 has 13 residues. CDR3 nucleotide sequence: TGTGCCAGCAGCTTAGAAGCGAACACTGAAGCTTTCTTT. Its protein product is CASSLEANTEAFF.

The V gene is TRBV4-3, the J gene TRBJ1-2; 7 nucleotides agree with TRBD1. There are 15 residues in the CDR3. CDR1 and CDR2 from the germline V gene are LGHNA and YSLEER. J lost 2 bases, V lost 0 bases, and 3 bases had no gene match. Here the CDR3 DNA reads TGCGCCAGCAGCCAAGATCCAGGGGGGAACTATGGCTACACCTTC. Translating gives CASSQDPGGNYGYTF.

About this clone: Other DNA sequences in this sample translate to the same CDR3. The CDR3 loop is CASSLATANEQFF. DNA for the CDR3: TGTGCCAGCAGCTTGGCGACCGCCAATGAGCAGTTCTTC. The chain joins TRBV5-4 to TRBJ2-1, with D uncertain. The CDR3 sequence is 13 residues long. Trimming cost V 0 bases and J 6 bases, with 7 bases left between them. From germline, CDR1 is SGHNT and CDR2 YYREEE (reference sequence). The full variable domain, with the rest looked up from reference TRBV5-4 and TRBJ2-1, is ETGVTQSPTHLIKTRGQQVTLRCSSQSGHNTVSWYQQALGQGPQFIFQYYREEENGRGNFPPRFSGLQFPNYSSELNVNALELDDSALYLCASSLATANEQFFGPGTRLTVL.

The V and J genes are TRBV29-1 and TRBJ2-7, with 7 bases that match TRBD1. Trimming took 3 bases from V and 7 from J; bases not matched to a gene: 6. Germline V lookup: CDR1 SQVTM, CDR2 ANQGSEA. The CDR3 has 12 amino acids. The CDR3 DNA follows: TGCAGCGTTGACCGGACAGGCCAGGAGCAGTACTTC. Protein product: CSVDRTGQEQYF.

The chain recombines TRBV27 with TRBJ2-2; 9 positions match TRBD1. The CDR3 loop spans 18 amino acids. V shed 5 bases, J shed 3 bases, and the junction held 13 bases outside the gene matches. Per germline, CDR1 MNHEY and CDR2 SMNVEV (reference sequence). The CDR3 is CASSPQSGTGTDTGELFF. CDR3 sequence (DNA): TGTGCCAGCAGTCCACAGTCCGGGACAGGGACGGACACCGGGGAGCTGTTTTTT.

The J gene is TRBJ2-1, the V gene TRBV7-6; 10 positions match TRBD2. The germline CDR1 and CDR2 sequences are SGHVS and FNYEAQ. This CDR3 comprises 18 residues. V lost 3 bases and J lost 9; bases outside the gene matches: 17. Here the CDR3 reads CASSFPRRGAGGGSEQFF. CDR3 in DNA: TGTGCCAGCAGCTTCCCCCGACGGGGAGCGGGGGGGGGTAGTGAGCAGTTCTTC.

The V gene is TRBV2, the J gene TRBJ1-5; 8 nucleotides line up with TRBD1. V lost 8 bases to trimming and J lost 5 bases; unmatched junction nucleotides: 8. Germline values: CDR1 SNHLY, CDR2 FYNNEI. This CDR3 is built from 14 residues. The CDR3 loop is CASGETGADQPQHF. DNA for the CDR3: TGTGCCAGCGGCGAGACAGGGGCGGATCAGCCCCAGCATTTT.

V and J are TRBV7-2 and TRBJ2-1; the D gene could be TRBD1 or TRBD2 (6 bases each). From germline, CDR1 is SGHTA and CDR2 FQGNSA. V lost 3 bases, J lost 0 bases, and 15 bases lay in between. This CDR3 region has 17 residues. CDR3 region: CASSFSGRGGSYNEQFF. CDR3 sequence (DNA): TGTGCCAGCAGCTTTAGCGGCAGGGGAGGCTCCTACAATGAGCAGTTCTTC. The whole variable domain, filled in from reference TRBV7-2 and TRBJ2-1, reads GAGVSQSPSNKVTEKGKDVELRCDPISGHTALYWYRQSLGQGLEFLIYFQGNSAPDKSGLPSDRFSAERTGGSVSTLTIQRTQQEDSAVYLCASSFSGRGGSYNEQFFGPGTRLTVL.

The gene calls are TRBV5-1 and TRBJ1-2; D is unclear. The V gene's germline CDR1 is SGHRS and CDR2 YFSETQ. Trimming took 4 bases from V and 1 from J, leaving 20 bases between them. CDR3 length: 17 residues. CDR3 loop: CASSTDGGSVINYGYTF. For the CDR3, the DNA is TGCGCCAGCAGCACGGATGGAGGGTCGGTGATTAACTATGGCTACACCTTC.

The chain joins TRBV5-4 to TRBJ2-5, with 7 positions matching TRBD1. V lost 4 bases, J lost 3 bases, and 3 bases stayed unmatched. This CDR3 has 13 residues. The germline CDR1 and CDR2 sequences are SGHNT and YYREEE (reference sequence). CDR3 sequence (DNA): TGTGCCAGCAGCATAGACAGGGAAGAGACCCAGTACTTC. This translates into CASSIDREETQYF.